The entry below describes one T cell receptor (beta chain). Its matching antigen is unknown. This CDR3 has 19 residues. The germline CDR1 and CDR2 sequences are LNHDA and SQIVND (reference sequence). V lost 9 bases, J lost 4 bases, and 31 bases lay in between. The whole isolated RNA underwent reverse transcription, so sequencing captured expressed TCRB transcripts. Produced via immunoSEQ multiplex PCR; TCRdb's table is partial and in-frame only. The data contain hundreds of thousands of clones, roughly 15% of them seen just once; the ten biggest clones take up around 0.1%. The entry originates in a study of beta chain features in type 1 diabetes. Study summary: Sorted cells from all samples, numbering about 99,000,000, were examined.

General study findings and limits: VDJ junctions in type 1 diabetes patients carried more deletions and fewer insertions. Since sequencing was performed on cDNA, cells with high TCR expression could be over-represented.

The specimen was naive CD4+ T cells from blood. V gene TRBV19 combines with J gene TRBJ1-5; D remains unclear. This receptor was obtained from a man younger than 35 in good health. The CDR3 region is CASLENAQGSGIGNQPQHF. The CDR3 nucleotides are TGTGCCAGCCTCGAAAATGCCCAAGGGTCGGGGATTGGGAATCAGCCCCAGCATTTT.